This T cell receptor beta chain derives from a study of monozygotic twins with inflammatory bowel disease (dated by TCRdb to the late 2010s). For the study in its entirety: In total, around 30 monozygotic twin pairs made up the full study: 19 Danish pairs, all IBD-discordant, plus nine German pairs, of which four were IBD-concordant and five were IBD-discordant. The search for disease-associated traits relied mainly on comparing IBD patients with their genetically identical healthy co-twins within discordant pairs. Each individual had, on average, about 151 000 unique TCRalpha sequences and 181 000 unique TCRbeta sequences available for analysis. On the study overall, not on this receptor specifically: The analysis was unable to tell different T cell subtypes apart. Measured by the inverse Simpson index, TCRbeta repertoire diversity was lower in IBD patients than in their healthy co-twins. No single strong signal or clonotype linked to IBD turned up in the results, so the idea that one exists was not supported. IBD patients shared fewer clonotypes with other individuals than healthy twins did, most markedly in patients showing signs of disease activity. Background noise and inter-individual variability may have been introduced into the repertoires by the differing immunosuppressive treatments among patients. No difference in repertoire similarity was observed between concordant and discordant twins, possibly owing to limited statistical power.

The germline V gene (reference sequence) supplies CDR1 LNHDA and CDR2 SQIVND. The CDR3 spans 16 residues, from the cysteine through the phenylalanine. The DNA sequence is not available. A 2.5 ml peripheral blood sample was drawn into PAXgene tubes per donor and stored at -80°C. Without T cell sorting, total RNA was isolated from whole blood using the PAXgene blood miRNA kit on an automated QIAcube. Peripheral blood from monozygotic twin pairs concordant or discordant for inflammatory bowel disease was subjected to deep TCRalpha and TCRbeta repertoire profiling with unique molecular barcoding. Smoking habits were recorded for all twin pairs, and each individual was classified as a current, former or never smoker. On this clonotype: No cognate antigen has been identified for it.

Receptor libraries were prepared by 5' RACE. The input for every TCR library was approximately 3,500 ng of total RNA. For each sample, cDNA synthesis was carried out in eight separate reactions using SMARTScribe reverse transcriptase. Unique molecular identifiers containing a 6-nucleotide sample barcode were introduced through template switching during cDNA synthesis. TCRalpha and TCRbeta cDNA was amplified by two nested PCRs of about 15 and 9 cycles, with bead purification after each PCR. Before amplification, the cDNA was treated with uracil DNA-glycosylase and purified using the QIAquick PCR purification kit. In the second PCR, Illumina TruSeq-compatible adapters and sample-specific barcodes were added. TapeStation and Qubit were used to check library quality and concentration, and around 4.5 ng of each library went into the pool. Pooled libraries were sequenced on an Illumina HiSeq2500 single-index Rapid Run with 2 x 100 bp reads and custom sequencing primers. The source study handled its data this way. PCR and sequencing errors were corrected by UMI-based consensus assembly using MiGEC version 1.2.6. MiXCR version 2.1.1 handled V(D)J alignment, clonotype assembly and CDR3 extraction. To normalise gene usage, clonotype sharing and MAIT/NKT TCR abundance, the top 1000, 10 000 and 20 000 clonotypes in each sample were analysed. Diversity was computed as the inverse Simpson index with the vegan R package after downsampling to 27 000 UMIs. Paired Mann-Whitney U tests were applied to discordant twin pairs, with Benjamini-Hochberg correction for multiple testing. TCRdb reprocessed the reads, so every CDR3 protein sequence counts as one entry and DNA is not shown. For this entry, the V and J calls and clone size follow TCRdb and not the study's own pipeline. This sample's table carries around 450,000 distinct CDR3 sequences. The leading ten clones occupy 2% to 3% of the sample.

The TCR was taken from a human donor with ulcerative colitis or Crohn's disease, or a healthy co-twin of an affected twin (not recorded which). Specimen: blood. The sequence links TRBV19 to TRBJ2-1; TCRdb proposes TRBD2, but this gene call is untestable without DNA. The CDR3 protein sequence reads: CASSIYSGRGGNEQFF.